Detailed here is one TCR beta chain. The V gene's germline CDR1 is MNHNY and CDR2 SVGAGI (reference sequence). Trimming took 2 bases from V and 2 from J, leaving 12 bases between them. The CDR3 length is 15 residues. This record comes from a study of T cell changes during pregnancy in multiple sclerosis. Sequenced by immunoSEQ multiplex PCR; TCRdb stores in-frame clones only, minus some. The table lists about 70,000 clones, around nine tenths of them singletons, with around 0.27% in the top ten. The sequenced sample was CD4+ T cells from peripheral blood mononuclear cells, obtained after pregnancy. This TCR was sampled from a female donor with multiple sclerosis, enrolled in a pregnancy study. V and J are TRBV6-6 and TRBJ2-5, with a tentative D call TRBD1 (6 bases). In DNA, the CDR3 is TGTGCCAGCAGTTACCCCAGGGGCCTTCAAGAGACCCAGTACTTC. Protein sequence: CASSYPRGLQETQYF.